This TCR beta chain was recorded in a study of blood T cell repertoires in COVID-19. CDR1 is SGHRS, CDR2 YFSETQ, per germline. This CDR3 is built from 17 residues. V gave up 0 bases and J gave up 4 bases, with 17 bases separating them. The table came from immunoSEQ multiplex PCR; TCRdb's copy has only in-frame clones and leaves some out. The sample shows over 95,000 clones, roughly 79% of them seen only once. The rearrangement links TRBV5-1 to TRBJ1-3, with D possibly being TRBD1 (6 bases). This sequence was found in a human donor in a cohort sampled during active COVID-19. The specimen was peripheral blood. The CDR3, as DNA: TGCGCCAGCAGCTTGGCCGACAGGCGTATCTCCGGAAACACCATATATTTT. This gives the protein CASSLADRRISGNTIYF.